The T cell receptor (beta chain) under discussion was sequenced for a study of PD-1 blockade in classical Hodgkin lymphoma. A remark on this clone: Its antigen is not known.

Germline V gene data show CDR1 as ENHRY and CDR2 as SYGVKD. The CDR3 length is 16 residues. The V end was cut by 6 bases, the J end by 2 bases, with 19 bases between. Libraries were prepared by immunoSEQ multiplex PCR; TCRdb keeps only in-frame clonotypes and omits some of them. The data hold about 24,000 clones, with 65% to 90% observed a single time. Study-wide results and caveats: Newly diagnosed and completely responding patients shared comparable baseline diversity. Factors driving the repertoire differences, possibly disease activity or prior therapy, remain undefined.

All patients relapsed after autologous stem cell transplantation, and brentuximab vedotin exposure varied. Patients' outcomes at their best amounted to complete response, partial response or progressive disease. The receptor was isolated from a human donor with classical Hodgkin lymphoma. Here the sequenced sample was peripheral blood mononuclear cells (PBMCs), taken before the second cycle of nivolumab. The V and J genes are TRBV10-3 and TRBJ2-5; D call uncertain. The DNA for the CDR3 is TGTGCCATCAGCCCAGCACAAAGGGCCGAACAAGAGACCCAGTACTTC. Residues: CAISPAQRAEQETQYF.